The present entry profiles one T cell receptor beta chain with its context. In the source study's methods: From reference gene primer amplification, estimates of nucleated cell counts were derived. Some clones are missing from TCRdb's copy, which holds only in-frame ones; the method was immunoSEQ multiplex PCR. V and J calls and clone size are given by that table; D and trimming were obtained from the DNA. The data show more than 70,000 clones, with roughly 84% seen just once and 22% held by the top ten. The data are from a study of blood T cell repertoires in COVID-19. Study at large: In each case, the material was cDNA or gDNA derived from T cells, B-cell-depleted T cells, or PBMCs.

The CDR3 consists of 13 residues. CDR1 and CDR2 from the germline V gene are SGDLS and YYNGEE. V shed 4 bases and J shed 5 bases, with 11 bases lying between them. This TCR was recovered from a woman of 80 years or more in a cohort sampled during active or convalescent COVID-19. The material sequenced was peripheral blood. The chain carries TRBV9 and TRBJ2-3; unclear D gene. The CDR3: CASSLDNRDTQYF. The CDR3 DNA is TGTGCCAGCAGCCTAGATAATAGAGATACGCAGTATTTT.